This entry concerns a single T cell receptor (beta chain). The target antigen is unknown. This sample stems from a study of T cells in Graves' hyperthyroidism and ophthalmopathy. Whole-study results and caveats: Most thyroid clonotypes expanded above 0.001 appeared in blood too.

Germline loops: CDR1 SGHDN, CDR2 FVKESK. The CDR3 runs to 16 residues. Losses at the gene ends were 4 bases for V and 5 bases for J; bases not matched to a gene: 5. Across 18 months, stable Graves' hyperthyroidism was marked by no progression to ophthalmopathy. Diagnosis rested on symptoms, serum thyroxine and TRAb, thyroid ultrasound, and orbital computed tomography. TCR beta CDR3 regions were amplified from RNA transcripts. The HTBI set primed first-round TCR CDR3 RT-PCR. TCRdb reprocessed the multiplex PCR reads via MiXCR and lists one record per CDR3 protein. The sample lists about 290,000 distinct CDR3 sequences, approximately 15% occurring once.

The clonotype comes from a man under 40 with Graves' hyperthyroidism. Sequenced: blood. The chain joins TRBV14 to TRBJ2-5, with TRBD2 identical over 15 bases. CDR3 sequence reads: CASSPWTSGRAETQYF. The CDR3 DNA follows: TGTGCCAGCAGCCCTTGGACTAGCGGGAGGGCGGAGACCCAGTACTTC.